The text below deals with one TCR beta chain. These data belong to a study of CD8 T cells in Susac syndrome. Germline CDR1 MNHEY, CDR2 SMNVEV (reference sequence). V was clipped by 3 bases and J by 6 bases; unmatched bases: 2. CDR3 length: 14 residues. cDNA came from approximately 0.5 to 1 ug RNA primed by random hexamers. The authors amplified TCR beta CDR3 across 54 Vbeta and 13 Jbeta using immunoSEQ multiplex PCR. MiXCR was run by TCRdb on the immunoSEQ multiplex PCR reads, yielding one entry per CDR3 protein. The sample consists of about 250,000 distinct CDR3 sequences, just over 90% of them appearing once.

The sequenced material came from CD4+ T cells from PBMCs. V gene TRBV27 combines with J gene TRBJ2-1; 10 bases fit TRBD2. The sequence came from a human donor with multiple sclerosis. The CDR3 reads CASSFVAGGNEQFF. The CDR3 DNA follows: TGTGCCAGCAGTTTCGTAGCGGGAGGCAATGAGCAGTTCTTC.